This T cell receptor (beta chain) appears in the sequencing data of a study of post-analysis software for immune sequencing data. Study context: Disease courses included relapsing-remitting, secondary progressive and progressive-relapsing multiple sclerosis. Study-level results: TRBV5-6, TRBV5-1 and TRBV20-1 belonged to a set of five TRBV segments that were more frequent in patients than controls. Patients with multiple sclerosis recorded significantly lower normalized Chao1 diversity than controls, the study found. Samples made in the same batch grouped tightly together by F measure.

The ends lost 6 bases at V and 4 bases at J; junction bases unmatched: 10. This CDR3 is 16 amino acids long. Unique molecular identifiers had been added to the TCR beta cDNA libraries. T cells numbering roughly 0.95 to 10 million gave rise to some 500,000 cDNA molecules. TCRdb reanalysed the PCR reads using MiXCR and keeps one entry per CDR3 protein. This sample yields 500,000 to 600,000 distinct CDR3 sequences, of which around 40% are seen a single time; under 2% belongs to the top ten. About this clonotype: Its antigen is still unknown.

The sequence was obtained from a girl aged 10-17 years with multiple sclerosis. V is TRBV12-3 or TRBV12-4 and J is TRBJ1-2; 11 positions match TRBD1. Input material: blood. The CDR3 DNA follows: TGTGCCAGCAGATCTGCCGGGACAGGGGGACGCTATGGCTACACCTTC. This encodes CASRSAGTGGRYGYTF.